Listed below are T cell receptor beta chains from one sample, sequenced in a study of T cell clonotyping in hematopoietic cell transplantation. Sequencing was performed with immunoSEQ multiplex PCR; in TCRdb, only in-frame clones are kept and a portion is missing. The sample lists tens of thousands of clones, around 96% occurring once. The sequences come from peripheral blood mononuclear cells, collected before stem cell transplant. These receptors were obtained from a woman in her fifties or sixties with acute myeloid leukemia. Some clones in this sample may be carry-over from other donors' samples. The CDR3 runs from the conserved cysteine through the conserved F or W. Fields, in order: V gene, D gene, J gene, clone size, CDR3 DNA, CDR3 protein. The D gene is left open where the match is weak. Clone sizes are given selectively: once, few, many, or a class where the clone is expanded.

TRBV29-1,NA,TRBJ2-2,NA,TGCAGCGTTGAACACAGTTTAGGAAGCGGGGAGCTGTTTTTT,CSVEHSLGSGELFF
TRBV11-2,NA,TRBJ2-7,NA,TGTGCCAGCAGCTTGAGTAGCGGATACTACGAGCAGTACTTC,CASSLSSGYYEQYF
TRBV29-1,TRBD2,TRBJ2-3,NA,TGCAGCGTTGAGGCTAGCGGGGGAACAGATACGCAGTATTTT,CSVEASGGTDTQYF
TRBV28,TRBD1,TRBJ1-2,NA,TGTGCCAGCAGTTTTATAGACAGGGACCTGTATGGCTACACCTTC,CASSFIDRDLYGYTF
TRBV28,NA,TRBJ2-3,once,TGTGCCAGCACTCTTCCAGGTGATACGCAGTATTTT,CASTLPGDTQYF
TRBV6-6,NA,TRBJ2-7,NA,TGTGCCAGCACTACCCCGGGGCAGGGATCCTACGAGCAGTACTTC,CASTTPGQGSYEQYF
TRBV28,TRBD2,TRBJ2-1,once,TGTGCCAGCAGCCTGACTAGCGGGGGGGGTAATGAGCAGTTCTTC,CASSLTSGGGNEQFF
TRBV5-8,TRBD1,TRBJ1-5,NA,TGTGCCAGCAGTTCCGGACAGGGGGCCAATCAGCCCCAGCATTTT,CASSSGQGANQPQHF
TRBV6-1,NA,TRBJ1-2,NA,TGTGCCAGCAGTCAAACCGGGAACTATGGCTACACCTTC,CASSQTGNYGYTF
TRBV30,NA,TRBJ2-3,NA,TGTGCCTGGGGACAGAGCACAGATACGCAGTATTTT,CAWGQSTDTQYF
TRBV6-1,NA,TRBJ2-3,NA,TGTGCCAGCAGTGAAGCGAGTACAGACACAGATACGCAGTATTTT,CASSEASTDTDTQYF
TRBV28,NA,TRBJ1-6,NA,TGTGCCAGCAGTCGGTGGGGGGGCCGGTCACCCCTCCACTTT,CASSRWGGRSPLHF
TRBV14,TRBD1,TRBJ2-1,NA,TGTGCCAGCAGCGCCCGGGACAGGATCTACAATGAGCAGTTCTTC,CASSARDRIYNEQFF
TRBV30,NA,TRBJ2-2,once,TGTGCCTGGAGTGGGTCGATGGAAACCGGGGAGCTGTTTTTT,CAWSGSMETGELFF
TRBV30,NA,TRBJ2-1,once,TGTGCCTGGAGTGTATTAGGGGCTAATACCTACAATGAGCAGTTCTTC,CAWSVLGANTYNEQFF
TRBV4-2,NA,TRBJ1-2,NA,TGTGCCAGCAGCACCTCCGGGACACCCATGCCCGGCTACACCTTC,CASSTSGTPMPGYTF
TRBV19,NA,TRBJ2-5,NA,TGTGCCAGTAGTACCCCCGGGGAGACCCAGTACTTC,CASSTPGETQYF
TRBV2,NA,TRBJ2-2,NA,TGTGCCAGCAGTGTGGGCAGGGTGAGCGTGGCCGGGGAGCTGTTTTTT,CASSVGRVSVAGELFF
TRBV5-1,TRBD2,TRBJ2-3,NA,TGCGCCAGCAGCTTGGGTAGCGGGGAAGATACGCAGTATTTT,CASSLGSGEDTQYF
TRBV7-8,TRBD1,TRBJ1-4,NA,TGTGCCAGCAGCTTCGCGCGGGACAGCCGGACGGGAAAACTGTTTTTT,CASSFARDSRTGKLFF